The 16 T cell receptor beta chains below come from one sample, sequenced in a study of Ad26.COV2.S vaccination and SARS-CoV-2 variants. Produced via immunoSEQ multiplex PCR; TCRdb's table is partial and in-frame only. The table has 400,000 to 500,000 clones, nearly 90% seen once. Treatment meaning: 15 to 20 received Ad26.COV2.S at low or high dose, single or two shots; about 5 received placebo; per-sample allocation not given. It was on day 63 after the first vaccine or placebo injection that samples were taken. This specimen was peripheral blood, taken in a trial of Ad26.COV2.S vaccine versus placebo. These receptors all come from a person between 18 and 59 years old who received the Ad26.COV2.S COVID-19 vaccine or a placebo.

CDR3 in DNA: TGTGCCAGCCGAAGGGTGGCCCAAGAGACCCAGTACTTC. Its protein product is CASRRVAQETQYF. The chain combines TRBV11-2 with TRBJ2-5; D is uncertain. Trimming took off 8 bases at V and 1 base at J, with 11 bases between the two ends. This CDR3 is built from 13 residues. Germline V CDR1 and CDR2: SGHAT, FQNNGV.

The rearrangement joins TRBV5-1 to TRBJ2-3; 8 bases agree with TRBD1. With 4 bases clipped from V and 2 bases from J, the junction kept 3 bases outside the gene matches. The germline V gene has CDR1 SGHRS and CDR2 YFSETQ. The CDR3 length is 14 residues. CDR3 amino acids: CASSQGQVTDTQYF. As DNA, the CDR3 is TGCGCCAGCAGCCAGGGACAGGTCACAGATACGCAGTATTTT.

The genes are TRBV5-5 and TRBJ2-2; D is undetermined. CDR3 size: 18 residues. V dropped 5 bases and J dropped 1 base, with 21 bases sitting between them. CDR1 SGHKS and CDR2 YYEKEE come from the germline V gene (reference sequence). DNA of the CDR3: TGTGCCAGCAGAGCTGGCATACTAAACGGCTTGAACACCGGGGAGCTGTTTTTT. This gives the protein CASRAGILNGLNTGELFF.

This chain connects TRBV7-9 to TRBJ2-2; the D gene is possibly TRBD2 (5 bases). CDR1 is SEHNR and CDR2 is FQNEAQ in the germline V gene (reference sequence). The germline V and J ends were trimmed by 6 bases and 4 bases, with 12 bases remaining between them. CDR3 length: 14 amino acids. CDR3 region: CASSPTRGTGELFF. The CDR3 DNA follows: TGTGCCAGCAGTCCGACCCGGGGCACCGGGGAGCTGTTTTTT.

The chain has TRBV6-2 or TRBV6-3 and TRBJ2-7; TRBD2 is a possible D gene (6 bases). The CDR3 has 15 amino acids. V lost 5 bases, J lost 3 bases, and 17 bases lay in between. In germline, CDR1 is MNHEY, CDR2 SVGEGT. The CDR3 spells CASSTPGAENYEQYV. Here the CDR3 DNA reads TGTGCCAGCAGTACCCCGGGAGCGGAGAACTACGAGCAGTACGTC.

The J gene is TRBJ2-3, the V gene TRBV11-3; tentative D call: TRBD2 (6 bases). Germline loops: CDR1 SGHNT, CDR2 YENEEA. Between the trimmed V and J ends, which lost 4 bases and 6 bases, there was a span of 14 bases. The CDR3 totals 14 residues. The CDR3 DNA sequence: TGTGCCAGCAGCTCCGGACTATCGTCGGATACGCAGTATTTT. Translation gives CASSSGLSSDTQYF.

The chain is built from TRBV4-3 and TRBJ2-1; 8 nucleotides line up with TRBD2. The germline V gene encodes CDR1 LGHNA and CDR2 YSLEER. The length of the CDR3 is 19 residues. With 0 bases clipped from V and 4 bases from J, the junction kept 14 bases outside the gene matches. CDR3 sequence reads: CASSQDPPLLAANYNEQFF. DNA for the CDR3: TGCGCCAGCAGCCAAGATCCACCACTACTAGCGGCGAATTACAATGAGCAGTTCTTC.

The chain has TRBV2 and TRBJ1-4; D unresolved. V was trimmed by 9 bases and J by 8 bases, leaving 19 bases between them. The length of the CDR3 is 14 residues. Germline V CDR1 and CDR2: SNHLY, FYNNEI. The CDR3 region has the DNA TGTGCCAGTGCCGGCACTGGTTCGTGGGAAAAACTGTTTTTT. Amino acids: CASAGTGSWEKLFF.

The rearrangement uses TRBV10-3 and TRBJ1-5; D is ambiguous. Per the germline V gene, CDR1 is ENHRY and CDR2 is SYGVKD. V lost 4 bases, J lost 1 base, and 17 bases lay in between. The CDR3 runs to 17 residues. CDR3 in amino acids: CAISAVDPERSNQPQHF. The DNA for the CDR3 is TGTGCCATCAGTGCGGTGGACCCGGAGAGGAGCAATCAGCCCCAGCATTTT.

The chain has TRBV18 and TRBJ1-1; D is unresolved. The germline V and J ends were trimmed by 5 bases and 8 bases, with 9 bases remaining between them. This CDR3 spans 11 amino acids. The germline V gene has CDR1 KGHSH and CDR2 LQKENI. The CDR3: CASSTSAEAFF. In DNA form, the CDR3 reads TGTGCCAGCTCAACCAGTGCGGAAGCTTTCTTT.

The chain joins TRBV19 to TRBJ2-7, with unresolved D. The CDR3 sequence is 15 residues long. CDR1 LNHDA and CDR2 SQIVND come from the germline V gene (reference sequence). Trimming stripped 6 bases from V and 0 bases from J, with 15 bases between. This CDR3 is CASSLAATTSYEQYF. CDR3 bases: TGTGCCAGTAGCCTGGCGGCCACAACCTCCTACGAGCAGTACTTC.

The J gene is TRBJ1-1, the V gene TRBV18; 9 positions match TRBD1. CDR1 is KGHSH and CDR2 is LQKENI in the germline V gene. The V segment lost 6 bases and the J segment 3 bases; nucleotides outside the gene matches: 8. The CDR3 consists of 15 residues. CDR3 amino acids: CASSEGQGGYTEAFF. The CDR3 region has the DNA TGTGCCAGCTCCGAGGGACAGGGTGGTTACACTGAAGCTTTCTTT.

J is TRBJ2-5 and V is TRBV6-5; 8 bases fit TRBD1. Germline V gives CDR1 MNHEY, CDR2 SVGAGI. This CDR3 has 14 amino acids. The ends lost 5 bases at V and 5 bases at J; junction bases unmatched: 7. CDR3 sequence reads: CASSTQGATETQYF. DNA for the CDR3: TGTGCCAGCAGTACCCAGGGGGCCACGGAGACCCAGTACTTC.

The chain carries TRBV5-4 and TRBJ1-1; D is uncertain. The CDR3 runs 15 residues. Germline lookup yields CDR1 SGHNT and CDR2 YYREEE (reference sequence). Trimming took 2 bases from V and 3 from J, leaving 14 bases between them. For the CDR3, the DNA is TGTGCCAGCAGCTTCTTCGGCCTTCTGGACACTGAAGCTTTCTTT. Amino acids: CASSFFGLLDTEAFF.

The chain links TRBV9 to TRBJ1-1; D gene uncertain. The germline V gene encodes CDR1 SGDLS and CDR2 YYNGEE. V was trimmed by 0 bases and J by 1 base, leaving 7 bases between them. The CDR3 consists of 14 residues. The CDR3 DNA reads TGTGCCAGCAGCGTAGGATGGGGGAACACTGAAGCTTTCTTT. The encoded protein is CASSVGWGNTEAFF.

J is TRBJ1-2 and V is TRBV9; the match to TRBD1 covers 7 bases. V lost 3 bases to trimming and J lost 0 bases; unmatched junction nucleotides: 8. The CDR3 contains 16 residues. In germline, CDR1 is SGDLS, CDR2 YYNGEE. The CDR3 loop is CASSAQGGLTNYGYTF. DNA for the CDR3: TGTGCCAGCAGCGCCCAAGGGGGCCTTACTAACTATGGCTACACCTTC.